This T cell receptor (beta chain) stems from a study of shared clonotypes between healthy human individuals. V was shortened by 8 bases and J by 2 bases, with 27 bases between the two germline ends. The CDR3 is made up of 18 amino acids. Germline V gene sequence: CDR1 LNHDA, CDR2 SQIVND (reference sequence). The assay was run at deep level. The method was immunoSEQ multiplex PCR; TCRdb's version includes in-frame clones alone and lacks a portion of them. The sample records 1.6 million or so clones, about 96% being singletons. Partitioning of CD4+ cells yielded a CD45RA+ naive subset and a CD45RA-negative memory subset.

The sample consisted of naive CD4+ T cells sorted from blood. The subset here: CD45RA+ positively selected. This TCR was recovered from a man younger than 40 in good health. This chain links TRBV19 with TRBJ1-2; D uncertain. The CDR3 sequence is CASFASSGSFPTNYGYTF. Written as DNA, the CDR3 is TGTGCCAGTTTCGCGAGCTCCGGGTCCTTCCCGACCAACTATGGCTACACCTTC.